This T cell receptor beta chain appears in the sequencing data of a study of blood T cell repertoires in COVID-19. On the study more broadly: The origin of the acute and convalescent COVID-19 samples was the United States, Italy and Spain. PBMCs, B-cell-depleted T cells, or T cells provided the cDNA or gDNA that made up the material.

Authors' processing steps: It was from reference gene primer amplification that nucleated cell counts were estimated. Clones were sequenced by immunoSEQ multiplex PCR, and TCRdb holds only the in-frame ones, with some missing. From that table come the V and J calls and clone size; the DNA was used to work out D and trimming. This sample has 85,000 to 100,000 clones, with about four fifths found just once. In Seattle, patients joined the study during active infection and were tracked longitudinally. Per germline, CDR1 MNHEY and CDR2 SVGAGI. The V and J ends lost 3 bases and 2 bases respectively, with 7 bases between them. This CDR3 spans 13 amino acids.

This sequence joins TRBV6-5 and TRBJ1-2; D is uncertain. The sequencing input was peripheral blood. The sequence was obtained from an elderly man with COVID-19, enrolled during active disease. The CDR3 nucleotides are TGTGCCAGCAGTTATTCTAGAAACTATGGCTACACCTTC. Translation gives CASSYSRNYGYTF.